A selection of T cell receptor beta chains follows, all from one sample in a study of T cell repertoires in cytomegalovirus infection. TCRdb ran MiXCR on the reads and lists one entry per CDR3 protein. The sample lists about 920,000 distinct CDR3 sequences, approximately 32% occurring once. These receptors have no known antigen. Sequences were derived from cultured CD8+ T cells from PBMCs, sampled from culture after CMV antigen stimulation. Receptors were obtained from a human donor in good health (CMV status not recorded). Some clones in this sample may be carry-over from other donors' samples. Each CDR3 is given with its conserved first and last residue. D genes are given only for firm matches. Clone size is not always given. Where it is, it says once, few, many or a class for expanded clones.

cdr3_nt: TGTGCCAGCAGCTTTGGGGGGCCGGAGACCCAGTACTTC
cdr3_aa: CASSFGGPETQYF
clone_size: many
v_call: TRBV7-2
d_call: NA
j_call: TRBJ2-5

cdr3_nt: TGTGCCACCAGCAGGTTAGCGGGGGAAAAATCAGACGGGGAGCTGTTTTTT
cdr3_aa: CATSRLAGEKSDGELFF
clone_size: once
v_call: TRBV15
d_call: TRBD2
j_call: TRBJ2-2

cdr3_nt: TGCGCCAGCAGCTTGGGACAGGGGGCGGACGGAAACACCATATATTTT
cdr3_aa: CASSLGQGADGNTIYF
clone_size: NA
v_call: TRBV5-1
d_call: TRBD1
j_call: TRBJ1-3

cdr3_nt: TGCGCCAGCAGCCAAGACAAGACCAACTATGGCTACACCTTC
cdr3_aa: CASSQDKTNYGYTF
clone_size: NA
v_call: TRBV4-1
d_call: NA
j_call: TRBJ1-2

cdr3_nt: TGTGCCAGCAGCCATGAGGGGTCCAATGAGCAGTTCTTC
cdr3_aa: CASSHEGSNEQFF
clone_size: NA
v_call: TRBV5-4
d_call: NA
j_call: TRBJ2-1

cdr3_nt: TGTGCCAGCAGTTACGGCCAGGGGGGCGGCTATGGCTACACCTTC
cdr3_aa: CASSYGQGGGYGYTF
clone_size: NA
v_call: TRBV6-5
d_call: TRBD1
j_call: TRBJ1-2

cdr3_nt: TGTGCCAGCAGTCCAGTGGAAGTACGCGGGGAGCTGTTTTTT
cdr3_aa: CASSPVEVRGELFF
clone_size: NA
v_call: TRBV6-2/TRBV6-3
d_call: NA
j_call: TRBJ2-2

cdr3_nt: TGTGCCAGCAGTTTAGCCAGGGCCTACAATGAGCAGTTCTTC
cdr3_aa: CASSLARAYNEQFF
clone_size: NA
v_call: TRBV27
d_call: NA
j_call: TRBJ2-1

cdr3_nt: TGTGCCAGCAGCCCCTCCACCCAGCCGGCTTTCTTT
cdr3_aa: CASSPSTQPAFF
clone_size: few
v_call: TRBV9
d_call: NA
j_call: TRBJ1-1

cdr3_nt: TGTGCCACCAGCAGGCCCCCAGAGCAGCCCCAGCATTTT
cdr3_aa: CATSRPPEQPQHF
clone_size: once
v_call: TRBV15
d_call: NA
j_call: TRBJ1-5

cdr3_nt: TGTGCCAGCAGCTTGCCCCCCATGAACACTGAAGCTTTCTTT
cdr3_aa: CASSLPPMNTEAFF
clone_size: NA
v_call: TRBV5-6
d_call: NA
j_call: TRBJ1-1

cdr3_nt: TGTGCCAGCAGCTTAGAGACACTCTCCTACGAGCAGTACTTC
cdr3_aa: CASSLETLSYEQYF
clone_size: few
v_call: TRBV7-9
d_call: NA
j_call: TRBJ2-7

cdr3_nt: TGCGCCAGCAGCCCCCGGGACAGGGGACGGAACACTGAAGCTTTCTTT
cdr3_aa: CASSPRDRGRNTEAFF
clone_size: many
v_call: TRBV4-1
d_call: TRBD1
j_call: TRBJ1-1

cdr3_nt: TGTGCCAGCAGCCCCAGGACAGGGGGCGCCTACGAGCAGTACTTC
cdr3_aa: CASSPRTGGAYEQYF
clone_size: NA
v_call: TRBV7-6
d_call: TRBD1
j_call: TRBJ2-7

cdr3_nt: TGCGCCAGCAGCCAAAGGACGTCTTACTTTCAACGGGACATCCATGGCTACACCTTC
cdr3_aa: CASSQRTSYFQRDIHGYTF
clone_size: NA
v_call: TRBV4-3
d_call: NA
j_call: TRBJ1-2

cdr3_nt: TGTGCCAGTAGTATAGTAAAGAGCTCCTACGAGCAGTACTTC
cdr3_aa: CASSIVKSSYEQYF
clone_size: NA
v_call: TRBV19
d_call: NA
j_call: TRBJ2-7

cdr3_nt: TGTGCCATCTCAGAAATAGGGGCCGGGGAGCTGTTTTTT
cdr3_aa: CAISEIGAGELFF
clone_size: NA
v_call: TRBV10-3
d_call: NA
j_call: TRBJ2-2

cdr3_nt: TGTGCCAGCAGCCAAGATAGCCTCGGCACAGATACGCAGTATTTT
cdr3_aa: CASSQDSLGTDTQYF
clone_size: few
v_call: TRBV4-2
d_call: NA
j_call: TRBJ2-3

cdr3_nt: TGTGCCAGCAGCCCCCCGGGAAAGGCTGGCACAGATACGCAGTATTTT
cdr3_aa: CASSPPGKAGTDTQYF
clone_size: few
v_call: TRBV4-2
d_call: NA
j_call: TRBJ2-3

cdr3_nt: TGTGCCAGCAGCCAGGGCCTATACAGGGAGGACTATGGCTACACCTTC
cdr3_aa: CASSQGLYREDYGYTF
clone_size: few
v_call: TRBV28
d_call: NA
j_call: TRBJ1-2

cdr3_nt: TGTGCCAGCAGTTTAGGACAGGGACCGTATAGCAATCAGCCCCAGCATTTT
cdr3_aa: CASSLGQGPYSNQPQHF
clone_size: few
v_call: TRBV2
d_call: TRBD1
j_call: TRBJ1-5

cdr3_nt: TGTGCCAGCAGCCTAAATCCGGGTGGGTCCTACAATGAGCAGTTCTTC
cdr3_aa: CASSLNPGGSYNEQFF
clone_size: NA
v_call: TRBV7-6
d_call: NA
j_call: TRBJ2-1

cdr3_nt: TGTGCTAGCAGCTCATCCCGGGACAGGCGGCATGAGCAGTTCTTC
cdr3_aa: CASSSSRDRRHEQFF
clone_size: few
v_call: TRBV7-7
d_call: TRBD1
j_call: TRBJ2-1

cdr3_nt: TGTGCCAGCAGCAACAGGAGTCGGTGGGAGCTGTTTTTT
cdr3_aa: CASSNRSRWELFF
clone_size: many
v_call: TRBV7-9
d_call: NA
j_call: TRBJ2-2

cdr3_nt: TGTGCCAGCACTTTAAGCGGGGAGGCGACCCAGTACTTC
cdr3_aa: CASTLSGEATQYF
clone_size: NA
v_call: TRBV6-1
d_call: TRBD2
j_call: TRBJ2-5

cdr3_nt: TGTACCAGCAGTTTATCGGTGGCTCCCATTGGGGATGGCTACACCTTC
cdr3_aa: CTSSLSVAPIGDGYTF
clone_size: NA
v_call: TRBV27
d_call: NA
j_call: TRBJ1-2

cdr3_nt: TGTGCCAGCAGTTACTCCTTAGACGAAAAACTGTTTTTT
cdr3_aa: CASSYSLDEKLFF
clone_size: NA
v_call: TRBV6-5
d_call: NA
j_call: TRBJ1-4

cdr3_nt: TGTGCCAGCAGTTTATCGGGGCCGCCAAACATTCAGTACTTC
cdr3_aa: CASSLSGPPNIQYF
clone_size: once
v_call: TRBV27
d_call: NA
j_call: TRBJ2-4

cdr3_nt: TGTGCCAGTAGTATTTACTGGAATCGGCCCCAGCATTTT
cdr3_aa: CASSIYWNRPQHF
clone_size: NA
v_call: TRBV19
d_call: NA
j_call: TRBJ1-5

cdr3_nt: TGTGCCAGCAGCCAATCCGGAGCGGGGGGAGCATATGAGCAGTTCTTC
cdr3_aa: CASSQSGAGGAYEQFF
clone_size: NA
v_call: TRBV12-3/TRBV12-4
d_call: TRBD2
j_call: TRBJ2-1

cdr3_nt: TGTGCCAGCAGTTACCCCCGGGACGGTGCTGGGAGCTCCTATAATTCACCCCTCCACTTT
cdr3_aa: CASSYPRDGAGSSYNSPLHF
clone_size: NA
v_call: TRBV6-6
d_call: NA
j_call: TRBJ1-6

cdr3_nt: TGCGCCAGCAGCCAAGGGGAGGGGGCGGGAGATACGCAGTATTTT
cdr3_aa: CASSQGEGAGDTQYF
clone_size: few
v_call: TRBV4-1
d_call: NA
j_call: TRBJ2-3

cdr3_nt: TGTGCCAGCAGCGTTCGAAAGGTAGCGGGGGGCCCGACCCTTACTAACGAGCAGTTCTTC
cdr3_aa: CASSVRKVAGGPTLTNEQFF
clone_size: few
v_call: TRBV2
d_call: TRBD2
j_call: TRBJ2-1

cdr3_nt: TGTGCCTTTCGGACAGAATACAATGAGCAGTTCTTC
cdr3_aa: CAFRTEYNEQFF
clone_size: NA
v_call: TRBV10-3
d_call: NA
j_call: TRBJ2-1

cdr3_nt: TGTGCCAGCAGTTTAGGGTCTCCTCCCGCCTACAATGAGCAGTTCTTC
cdr3_aa: CASSLGSPPAYNEQFF
clone_size: few
v_call: TRBV27
d_call: NA
j_call: TRBJ2-1